The text below deals with one T cell receptor (beta chain). This clonotype was detected ten times or more. Its antigen is not yet known. Per-base qualities were not stored, and no clone one base away is much larger. The time point label of this sample denotes: persistent/refractory GD, antithyroid drugs over 5 years with positive TRAb. RNA was extracted from PBMCs in TRIzol for both TCR sequencing and RNA sequencing. Graves' disease was diagnosed according to American Thyroid Association guidelines. The patients came from an endocrinology department in Xi'an, China. Each patient gave approximately 9.7 milliliters of peripheral blood, collected in an EDTA anticoagulant tube. Ficoll Paque Plus density gradient separation was used to isolate PBMCs, and no further T cell sorting was done. An Agilent 2100 Bioanalyzer and agarose gel were used to check RNA quality, while a NanoDrop 2000 measured RNA concentration.

The CDR3 runs 14 amino acids, cysteine and phenylalanine included. Only CDR3 DNA is held: 42 bases, read in frame from base 1. V is clipped by 5 bases and J by 8 bases, and the sequence between their germline boundaries is 18 bases long. CDR1 and CDR2 (SGHTA, FQGNSA) derive from the germline V gene. The data stem from a study of regulatory T cells in long-lasting Graves disease (dated by TCRdb to 2020 to 2022). A note on the overall study: Persistent Graves' disease was defined as antithyroid drug treatment for over 5 years with persistently positive TSH receptor autoantibodies. Persistent Graves' disease patients were compared with newly diagnosed Graves' disease patients by peripheral blood TCR sequencing and RNA sequencing. In the clinical cohort, patients with persistent Graves' disease had used antithyroid drugs for an average of about 9.4 years. A total of some 35 samples underwent TCR sequencing, from about 13 patients with persistent Graves' disease and approximately 20 patients with newly diagnosed Graves' disease. The study was registered as a clinical trial and conducted in China. Overall study results and their limits: Preferential use of TRBV28, TRBJ1-2 and TRBJ2-5 was observed in persistent disease, whereas TRBV20-1 and TRBJ2-1 were favored in newly diagnosed disease. The authors noted that the small sample size was a limitation that may lower accuracy. The study examined only peripheral blood because the primary lesion, thyroid tissue, could not be accessed. Compared with newly diagnosed patients, persistent Graves' disease patients had lower TCR Shannon entropy and fewer highly expanded clones, which suggests clonal expansion. Patients with persistent disease shared more public clonotypes (approximately 2,500) than newly diagnosed patients did (966). Sequencing and analysis were restricted to the TCR beta chain.

The library was produced with multiplex PCR. Instrument used: Illumina HiSeq 4000. To build TCR beta libraries, CDR3 regions were amplified by Arm-PCR using iRepertoire HTBI primers. Gel purification was performed on PCR products prior to sequencing. The paper's processing steps were these. Across samples, 60 to 80 TRBV and 13 to 15 TRBJ segments were identified and used for gene usage analysis of CDR3 amino acid clonotypes. Filtered high-quality paired reads were merged into contigs using COPE and FqMerger. BLAST was used to align contigs to the IMGT TRBV, TRBD and TRBJ reference genes, and CDR3 was defined following IMGT. Highly expanded clones were defined as clonotypes with a frequency above 0.1%. Shannon entropy was used to measure repertoire diversity, and the Gini coefficient was used to measure V-J evenness. Clonotypes shared by more than one individual were considered public. Starting from the raw public reads, TCRdb applied fastp trimming at Q25, assembled clones with MiXCR and retained in-frame beta chains. Every distinct CDR3 protein forms one entry, paired with its most common genes and DNA. The V and J calls were not made by the authors but by TCRdb's processing. The sample profile shows around 460,000 distinct CDR3 sequences; approximately 22% of them were found once. The top ten clonotypes cover about 12% of the sample.

This sample comprised peripheral blood mononuclear cells (PBMCs), obtained when the disease was refractory, from a patient treated with antithyroid drugs. The TCR was taken from a female donor with Graves disease. The chain was built from TRBV7-2 and TRBJ1-2, with no confident D gene call. CDR3 loop: CASSPVEWHRGYTF. In nucleotide form, the sequence is TGTGCCAGCAGCCCCGTGGAGTGGCATCGCGGCTACACCTTC.